This is a list of T cell receptor beta chains from one sample in a study of naive and memory T cell subsets. TCRdb re-called the UMI-ligation and nested PCR reads through MiXCR, storing one row per CDR3 protein. Of some 40,000 distinct CDR3 sequences listed, about 11% are singletons. Specimen: skin, collected from a tuberculin skin test site. All receptors come from an adult in good health. Both conserved end residues are part of each CDR3. Fields, in order: J gene, clone size, V gene, CDR3 protein. The size field is filled for only some rows; it gives once, few, many or a size class.

TRBJ2-4 | many | TRBV6-5 | CASSRDRVNIQYF
TRBJ2-7 | many | TRBV20-1 | CSAPSPITGEQYF
TRBJ2-2 | . | TRBV7-9 | CASSSLTSGSDTGELFF
TRBJ2-1 | medium-sized | TRBV27 | CASSFSGSGSYNEQFF
TRBJ2-1 | . | TRBV2 | CASKGLGTGGSYNEQFF
TRBJ2-3 | . | TRBV6-1 | CASIGGAASTDTQYF
TRBJ1-5 | few | TRBV6-6 | CASSYGRTGEPQHF
TRBJ1-5 | many | TRBV20-1 | CSTRRGGDQPQHF
TRBJ2-7 | . | TRBV30 | CAWRIGGSGYEQYF
TRBJ1-1 | many | TRBV27 | CASSSFQVNTEAFF
TRBJ2-7 | few | TRBV5-1 | CASSLAPGKAKDEQYF
TRBJ2-3 | many | TRBV10-3 | CAISESEYADTQYF
TRBJ2-7 | . | TRBV3-1 | CASSRQPKEYEQYF
TRBJ1-1 | . | TRBV28 | CASTRGPTEAFF
TRBJ1-3 | . | TRBV12-3/TRBV12-4 | CASSLGTIYF
TRBJ2-2 | . | TRBV12-3/TRBV12-4 | CASSLSYGRTNTGELFF
TRBJ2-3 | few | TRBV20-1 | CSARIQGIGTDTQYF
TRBJ2-7 | . | TRBV5-4 | CASSLAPGQGASYEQYF
TRBJ2-7 | few | TRBV23-1 | CASSHQDRTSYEQYF
TRBJ2-1 | . | TRBV20-1 | CSASPGTRPNNEQFF
TRBJ2-7 | many | TRBV20-1 | CSARGTSGNYEQYF
TRBJ2-7 | . | TRBV20-1 | CSASYAGFREQYF
TRBJ2-1 | many | TRBV7-2 | CASSPGSGRTSAFEQFF
TRBJ2-2 | once | TRBV5-4 | CASSLDWLEGTGELFF
TRBJ2-2 | . | TRBV7-9 | CASSYSGIGELFF
TRBJ2-1 | few | TRBV7-3 | CASSIGTSGSEQFF
TRBJ2-1 | few | TRBV13 | CASSLPPGVAYNEQFF
TRBJ2-2 | many | TRBV2 | CASSDGPGTTGELFF
TRBJ2-3 | . | TRBV6-2/TRBV6-3 | CASSYRLAGATTDTQYF
TRBJ1-2 | . | TRBV16 | CASRGGQGASGYTF
TRBJ2-1 | many | TRBV5-6 | CASSWGRANEQFF
TRBJ2-5 | few | TRBV3-1 | CASSPFGASGTNGETQYF
TRBJ1-2 | few | TRBV5-6 | CASSLGSTFNYGYTF
TRBJ1-1 | many | TRBV30 | CAWSEGSHTEAFF
TRBJ2-3 | . | TRBV30 | CAWSPPDRIADTQYF
TRBJ2-1 | medium-sized | TRBV7-9 | CASSLVGSGQGARNEQFF
TRBJ2-1 | many | TRBV11-2 | CASSLVVSEQFF
TRBJ2-6 | . | TRBV7-2 | CAPAAGPFSGANVLTF
TRBJ2-7 | . | TRBV7-3 | CASSKSTRDQNYEQYF
TRBJ1-6 | many | TRBV7-9 | CASSEDTGNSPLHF
TRBJ2-1 | . | TRBV24-1 | CATSDPGQTSGRDEQFF
TRBJ2-7 | many | TRBV11-1 | CASSPRMGGKTYEQYF
TRBJ2-3 | many | TRBV6-5 | CASSQLAAPADTQYF
TRBJ1-1 | few | TRBV18 | CASSPYGGTEAFF
TRBJ2-5 | many | TRBV2 | CARSQGNGETQYF
TRBJ1-1 | few | TRBV20-1 | CSAYDGPTEAFF
TRBJ2-2 | . | TRBV19 | CASSLSGRLSGELFF
TRBJ2-3 | few | TRBV12-3/TRBV12-4 | CASTNRAPTDTQYF
TRBJ1-1 | many | TRBV7-2 | CASSLYFSNTEAFF
TRBJ1-1 | few | TRBV20-1 | CSARRNTEAFF
TRBJ1-1 | . | TRBV27 | CASSSGQGDTEAFF